This T cell receptor (beta chain) was identified during a study of OX40 agonist ivuxolimab in advanced cancers. Study-level results: Relative to CD4+, CD8+ T cells held more expanded clones on average. Also showing low normalized T-cell clonal expansion were some of the nonresponders.

The germline gives CDR1 WNHNN, CDR2 SYGVQD (reference sequence). Trimming pared 10 bases from V and 5 bases from J, leaving 18 bases between. CDR3 size: 13 residues. Cycle 7 day 1, cycle 4 day 1, and baseline were the timepoints at which blood was sampled. This clone occurred once. Its antigen remains unidentified. The assay was immunoSEQ multiplex PCR, and TCRdb's table has in-frame clones only and misses some. The sample holds around 78,000 clones, roughly 80% seen once. The input for sequencing was CD4+ or CD8+ T cells sorted from blood, taken in a trial of the OX40 agonist ivuxolimab. The origin of this receptor is an adult with an advanced solid tumor such as melanoma, head and neck, liver or kidney cancer. The gene calls are TRBV10-1 and TRBJ2-7; weak D call: TRBD1 (5 bases). The CDR3 sequence: CAIIGQGGHEQYF. The CDR3 nucleotides are TGCGCCATCATCGGGCAGGGTGGCCACGAGCAGTACTTC.